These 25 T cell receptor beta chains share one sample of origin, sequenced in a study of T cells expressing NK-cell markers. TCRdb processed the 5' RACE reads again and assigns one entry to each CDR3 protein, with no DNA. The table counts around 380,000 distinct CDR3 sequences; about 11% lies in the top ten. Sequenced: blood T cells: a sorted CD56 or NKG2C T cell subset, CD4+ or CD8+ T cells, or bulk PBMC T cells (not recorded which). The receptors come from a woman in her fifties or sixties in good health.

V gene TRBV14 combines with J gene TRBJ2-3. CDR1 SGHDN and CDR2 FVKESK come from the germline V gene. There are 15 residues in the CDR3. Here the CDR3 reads CASSHERLSTDTQYF.

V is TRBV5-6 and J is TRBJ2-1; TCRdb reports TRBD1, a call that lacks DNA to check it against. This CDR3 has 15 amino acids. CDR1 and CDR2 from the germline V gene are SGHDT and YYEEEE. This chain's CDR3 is CASTINGGIYNEQFF.

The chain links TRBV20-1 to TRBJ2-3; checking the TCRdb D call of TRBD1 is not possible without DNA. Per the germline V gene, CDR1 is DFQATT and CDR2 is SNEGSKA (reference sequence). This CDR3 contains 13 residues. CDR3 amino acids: CSAADRLGDTQYF.

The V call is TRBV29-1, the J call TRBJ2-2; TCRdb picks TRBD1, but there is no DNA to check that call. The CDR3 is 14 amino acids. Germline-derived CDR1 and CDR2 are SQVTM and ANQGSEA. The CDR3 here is CSVTGQAFTGELFF.

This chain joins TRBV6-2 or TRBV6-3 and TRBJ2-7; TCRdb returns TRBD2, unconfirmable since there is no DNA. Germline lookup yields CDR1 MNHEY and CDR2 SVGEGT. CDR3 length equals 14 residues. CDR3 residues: CASTGVRNPYEQYF.

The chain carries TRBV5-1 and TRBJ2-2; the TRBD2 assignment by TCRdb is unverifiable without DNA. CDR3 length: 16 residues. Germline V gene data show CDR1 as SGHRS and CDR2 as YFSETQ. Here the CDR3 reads CASSPPGLAATGELFF. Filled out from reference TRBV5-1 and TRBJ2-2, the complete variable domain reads KAGVTQTPRYLIKTRGQQVTLSCSPISGHRSVSWYQQTPGQGLQFLFEYFSETQRNKGNFPGRFSGRQFSNSRSEMNVSTLELGDSALYLCASSPPGLAATGELFFGEGSRLTVL.

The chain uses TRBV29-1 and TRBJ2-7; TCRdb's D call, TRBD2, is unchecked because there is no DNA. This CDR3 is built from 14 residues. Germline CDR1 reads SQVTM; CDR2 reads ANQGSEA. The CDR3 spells CSVGTSGRITEQYF.

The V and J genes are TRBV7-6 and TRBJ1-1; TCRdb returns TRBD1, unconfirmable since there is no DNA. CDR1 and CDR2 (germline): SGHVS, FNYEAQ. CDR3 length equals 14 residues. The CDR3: CASTHGQANTEAFF.

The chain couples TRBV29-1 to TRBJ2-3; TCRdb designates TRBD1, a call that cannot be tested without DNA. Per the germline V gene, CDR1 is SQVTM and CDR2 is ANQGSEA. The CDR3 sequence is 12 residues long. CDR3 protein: CSVGLQGNTQYF.

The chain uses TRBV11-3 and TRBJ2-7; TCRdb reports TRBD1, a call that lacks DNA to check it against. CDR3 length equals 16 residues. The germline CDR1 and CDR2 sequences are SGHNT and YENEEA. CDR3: CASSLDPGTAPYEQYF.

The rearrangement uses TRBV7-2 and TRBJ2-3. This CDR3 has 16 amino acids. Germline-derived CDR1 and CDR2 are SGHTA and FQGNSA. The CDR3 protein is CASSLAPWKDTDTQYF.

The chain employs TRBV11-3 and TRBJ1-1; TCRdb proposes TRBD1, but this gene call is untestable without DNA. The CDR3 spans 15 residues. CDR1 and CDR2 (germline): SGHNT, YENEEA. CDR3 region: CASSSYRGSGTEAFF.

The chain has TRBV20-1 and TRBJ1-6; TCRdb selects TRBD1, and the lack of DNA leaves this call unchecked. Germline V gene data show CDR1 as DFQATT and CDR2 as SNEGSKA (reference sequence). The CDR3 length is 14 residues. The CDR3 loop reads CSARVGQGNSPLHF.

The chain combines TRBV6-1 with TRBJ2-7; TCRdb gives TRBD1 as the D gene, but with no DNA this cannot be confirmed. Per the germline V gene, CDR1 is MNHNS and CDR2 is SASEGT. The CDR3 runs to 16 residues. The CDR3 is CASSELSGTGLYEQYF.

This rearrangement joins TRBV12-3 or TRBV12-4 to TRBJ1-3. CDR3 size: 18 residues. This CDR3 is CASSLAWRPSTSGNTIYF.

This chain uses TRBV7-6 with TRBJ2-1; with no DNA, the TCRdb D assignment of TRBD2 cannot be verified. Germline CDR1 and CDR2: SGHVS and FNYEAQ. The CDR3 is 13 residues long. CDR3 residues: CASWLDQAGEKFF.

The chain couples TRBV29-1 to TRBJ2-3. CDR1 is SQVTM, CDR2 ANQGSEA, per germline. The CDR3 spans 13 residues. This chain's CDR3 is CSAPEKSTDTQYF.

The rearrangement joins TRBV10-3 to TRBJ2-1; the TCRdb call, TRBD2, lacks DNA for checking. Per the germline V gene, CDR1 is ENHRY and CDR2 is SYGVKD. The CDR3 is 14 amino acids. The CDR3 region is CAISVLAGYNEQFF.

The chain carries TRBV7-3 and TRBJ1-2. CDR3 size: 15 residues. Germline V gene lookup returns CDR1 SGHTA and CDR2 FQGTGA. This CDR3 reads CASSLSGQGPGGYTF.

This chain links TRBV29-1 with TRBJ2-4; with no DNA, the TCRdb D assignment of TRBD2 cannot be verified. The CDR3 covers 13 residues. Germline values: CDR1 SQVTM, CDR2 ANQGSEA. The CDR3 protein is CSVEFEGKNIQYF. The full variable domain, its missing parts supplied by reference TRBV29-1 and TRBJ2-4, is SAVISQKPSRDICQRGTSLTIQCQVDSQVTMMFWYRQQPGQSLTLIATANQGSEATYESGFVIDKFPISRPNLTFSTLTVSNMSPEDSSIYLCSVEFEGKNIQYFGAGTRLSVL.

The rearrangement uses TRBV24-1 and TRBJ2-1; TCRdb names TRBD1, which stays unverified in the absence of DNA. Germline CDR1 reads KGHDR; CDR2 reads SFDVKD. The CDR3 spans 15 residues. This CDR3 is CATSDLRQGNNEQFF.

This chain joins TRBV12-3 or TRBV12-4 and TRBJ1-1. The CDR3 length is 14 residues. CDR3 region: CASREGALNTEAFF.

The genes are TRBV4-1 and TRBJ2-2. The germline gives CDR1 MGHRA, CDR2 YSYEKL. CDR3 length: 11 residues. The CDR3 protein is CASSKNGELFF.

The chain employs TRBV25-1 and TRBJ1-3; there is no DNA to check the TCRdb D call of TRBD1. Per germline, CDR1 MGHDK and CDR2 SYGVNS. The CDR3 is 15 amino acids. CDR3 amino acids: CASSATGWGRNTIYF.

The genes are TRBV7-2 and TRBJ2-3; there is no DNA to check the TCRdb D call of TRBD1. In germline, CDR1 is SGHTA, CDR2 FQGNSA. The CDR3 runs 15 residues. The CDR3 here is CASSPRGQSTDTQYF.